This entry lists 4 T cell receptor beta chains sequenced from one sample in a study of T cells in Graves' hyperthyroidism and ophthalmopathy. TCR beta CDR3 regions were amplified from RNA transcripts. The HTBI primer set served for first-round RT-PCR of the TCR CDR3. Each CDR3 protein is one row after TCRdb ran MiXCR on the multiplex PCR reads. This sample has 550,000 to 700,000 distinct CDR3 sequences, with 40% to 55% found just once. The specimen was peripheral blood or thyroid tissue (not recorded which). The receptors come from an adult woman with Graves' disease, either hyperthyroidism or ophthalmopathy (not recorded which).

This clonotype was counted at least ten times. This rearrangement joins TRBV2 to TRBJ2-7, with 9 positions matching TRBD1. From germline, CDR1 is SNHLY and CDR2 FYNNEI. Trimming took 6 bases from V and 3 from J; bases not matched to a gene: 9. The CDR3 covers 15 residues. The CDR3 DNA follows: TGTGCCAGCAGCGGGACAGGGCTTCGAAGCTACGAGCAGTACTTC. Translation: CASSGTGLRSYEQYF.

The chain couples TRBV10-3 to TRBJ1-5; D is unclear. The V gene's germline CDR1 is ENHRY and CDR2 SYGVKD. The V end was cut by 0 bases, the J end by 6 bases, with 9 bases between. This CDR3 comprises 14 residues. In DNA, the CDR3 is TGTGCCATCAGTGAGTCTTTCGGAGGTCAGCCCCAGCATTTT. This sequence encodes CAISESFGGQPQHF.

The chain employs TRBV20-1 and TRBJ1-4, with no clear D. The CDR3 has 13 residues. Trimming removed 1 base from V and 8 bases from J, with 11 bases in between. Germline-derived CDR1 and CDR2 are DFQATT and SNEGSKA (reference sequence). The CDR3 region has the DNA TGCAGTGCTAGAGGGAGGGAGATAGAAAAACTGTTTTTT. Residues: CSARGREIEKLFF.

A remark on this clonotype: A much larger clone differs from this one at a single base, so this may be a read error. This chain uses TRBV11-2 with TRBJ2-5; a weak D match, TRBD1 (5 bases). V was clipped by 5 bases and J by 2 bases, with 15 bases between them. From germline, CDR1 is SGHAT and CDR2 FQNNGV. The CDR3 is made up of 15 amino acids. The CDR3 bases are TGTGCCAGCAGCCTCCGAAGGGGCGGACAAGAGACCCAGTACTTC. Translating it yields CASSLRRGGQETQYF.